This T cell receptor (beta chain) was sequenced for a study of cytomegalovirus exposure and HLA in healthy donors. Study-level points and caveats: For presence/absence analyses, sequencing depth was assumed to be roughly uniform across donors. It was likely that a cluster of highly shared sequence variants was a sequencing artifact. High specificity and sensitivity for cytomegalovirus status were reported for the classifier.

With regard to this clone: Antigen: not known.

This CDR3 spans 15 amino acids. The trim removed 3 bases at V and 6 bases at J, leaving 7 bases unmatched. Germline V gene lookup returns CDR1 LNHDA and CDR2 SQIVND (reference sequence). Researchers ran the PCR with 60 Vbeta and 13 Jbeta primers. The table came from immunoSEQ multiplex PCR; TCRdb's copy has only in-frame clones and leaves some out. In the table there are about 110,000 clones, 77% of which are singletons. The sample consisted of PBMCs. V usage is TRBV19 and J usage is TRBJ2-1, with 8 bases that match TRBD1. This TCR was recovered from a human donor in good health. Here the CDR3 DNA reads TGTGCCAGTAGTATGACGGCAGGGGGCCCCAATGAGCAGTTCTTC. Protein product: CASSMTAGGPNEQFF.